This T cell receptor (beta chain) was obtained from a study of T cell responses to AZD1222 COVID-19 vaccine (dated by TCRdb to about 2021). The study in broad terms: TCR sequencing covered more than 230 trial participants: approximately 200 given two doses of AZD1222 and around 25 given two doses of MenACWY control vaccine. Trial participants were enrolled by age into subgroups of 18-55, 56-69 and 70-plus years, and 148, 28 and 57 TCR-sequenced participants, respectively, were included in these subgroups.

Concerning this clone itself: Which antigen it targets is not known. No base quality information exists; no much larger clone differs at one position.

The CDR3 regions of human TCRbeta chains were analyzed by immunosequencing. Per the authors' processing: TCRs in the repertoires were matched against a reference library of SARS-CoV-2-specific TCRs that had been generated with the MIRA antigen-specificity platform. Breadth meant the fraction of unique TCRs that were SARS-CoV-2-associated, whereas depth meant the fraction of total T cells that were SARS-CoV-2-associated. Each spike-specific TCR was assigned to its reactive spike region and to a CD4 or CD8 class using the MIRA data. Log10-transformed breadth and depth values were compared by one-way ANOVA with Sidak's multiple comparisons tests. Held by TCRdb, this immuneACCESS table contains in-frame sequences only and omits some clones. Under half of the omission traces to an unresolved V gene where checked; the cause of the rest is unknown. Clonal size and the V and J genes are those of that table, whereas D and trimming came from the DNA. The sample contains 60,000 to 75,000 clones, 80% to 90% of them found a single time. The ten largest make up 25% to 35% of the sample.

The CDR3 runs 18 residues from the cysteine to the phenylalanine. Kept here is only the CDR3 DNA, which spans 54 bases and is read in frame from base 1. Trimming leaves V shorter by 3 bases and J shorter by 0 bases, with the junction holding 11 bases beyond the gene matches. From a lookup of the germline V gene (reference sequence), CDR1 and CDR2 are LNHDA and SQIVND. Broader findings and caveats from the paper: Most participants were white British and females outnumbered males, and the authors suggested that clonal diversity may have been underestimated. CD4 TCRs associated with the vaccine covered the entire spike protein, and the dominant responses were in regions 160-218 and 743-854. After two AZD1222 doses, both the breadth and the depth of spike-specific TCRs were significantly higher than at day 0 and than in MenACWY recipients. Nearly half of unique spike-specific TCRs reportedly recognized epitopes outside regions mutated in the B.1.351 and B.1.1.7 variants. Conclusions about previously exposed vaccinees are limited because only six or seven AZD1222 recipients were SARS-CoV-2 seropositive at baseline. In the small 56-69-year group, the increase in depth fell short of significance, most likely because of low power. No day 14 peak-response samples were available, so repertoires were characterized only after the peak T cell response.

What this sample's time point label stands for: about 28 days (+/-7) after the second vaccine dose. Because spike-specific TCR depth and breadth did not differ between the two schedules, AZD1222 recipients who got a second dose at roughly 4 weeks were pooled with those who got a second dose at roughly 12 weeks. Vaccinee samples were obtained from the UK trials COV001 and COV002, which included a single-blind randomized controlled phase 2/3 trial of AZD1222 (ChAdOx1 nCoV-19) in healthy adults. For TCRbeta chain sequencing, PBMC samples from trial participants were taken at day 0 and at day 28 after the second dose.

The source is an adult who received the AZD1222 COVID-19 vaccine. The sequence is built from TRBV19 and TRBJ1-3; a stretch of 7 junction bases matches TRBD1. Sequenced material: peripheral blood, taken 28 days after the second AZD1222 dose. The CDR3: CASSMEQGSGLSGNTIYF. The sequenced DNA: TGTGCCAGTAGTATGGAACAGGGGAGTGGTCTCTCTGGAAACACCATATATTTT.